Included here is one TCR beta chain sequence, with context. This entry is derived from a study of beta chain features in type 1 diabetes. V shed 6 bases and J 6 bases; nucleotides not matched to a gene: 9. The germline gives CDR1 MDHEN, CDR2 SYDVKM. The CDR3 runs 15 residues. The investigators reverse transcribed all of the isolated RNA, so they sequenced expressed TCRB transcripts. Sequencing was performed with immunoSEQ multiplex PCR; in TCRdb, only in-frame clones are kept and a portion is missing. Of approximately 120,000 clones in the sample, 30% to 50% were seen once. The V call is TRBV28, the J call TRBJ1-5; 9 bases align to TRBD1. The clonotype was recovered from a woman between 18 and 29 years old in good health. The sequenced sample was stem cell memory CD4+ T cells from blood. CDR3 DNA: TGTGCCAGCAGCTCACAGGGGGCCAGGGGTCAGCCCCAGCATTTT. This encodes CASSSQGARGQPQHF.